This TCR beta chain was identified during a study of blood T cell repertoires in COVID-19 (dated by TCRdb to 2020 to 2022). Context from the whole study: Samples from collaborators originated in the United States, Italy and Spain and spanned both the acute and convalescent phases of COVID-19. The prospective study material was composed of cDNA or gDNA derived from T cells, B-cell-depleted T cells, or PBMCs. Subjects who had been exposed to COVID-19, were actively infected with it, or had recovered from it provided the deeply sampled blood TCRbeta repertoires that made up the dataset. A freely available public database, intended as a resource for researchers studying the immune response to SARS-CoV-2, is where the repertoires were released. Samples came from the ongoing ImmuneRACE study (first 160 participants) plus 1,254 subjects from 6 global collaborators. Nearly every sample came with metadata listing a de-identified subject ID, COVID-19 status, age in years and sex. Where available, HLA class I and class II types were obtained from metadata supplied by the sample provider rather than from assay-based typing. General conclusions and limits of the study: The quantity of clinical and demographic metadata differed by source and by participant and was supplied without curation.

TCRbeta CDR3 regions were amplified from genomic DNA by means of the immunoSEQ Assay, a bias-controlled multiplex PCR. In the paper's pipeline: Within the assay, amplification of reference gene primers was used to estimate how many nucleated cells each sample contained. To quantify the absolute abundance of each unique TCRbeta CDR3 rearrangement, sequence reads were collapsed and filtered. For each sample, productive Simpson clonality was calculated as the square root of Simpson's diversity index across productive rearrangements. TCRdb provides this immuneACCESS table in a form limited to in-frame rearrangements. Some clones are lacking; in checked studies, under half of them reflect an unresolved V gene, and why the rest are absent is not known. From that table come the V and J calls and clone size; the DNA was used to work out D and trimming. The sample contains some 200,000 clones, 94% of them found a single time. Jointly, the top ten make up roughly 0.76% of the sample.

At one collaborating source in Seattle, patients were enrolled during active infection and were followed longitudinally through the course of disease. The collaborating institutions used their own protocols to collect whole blood in K2EDTA tubes. For TCRbeta analysis, collaborators shipped samples as frozen whole blood, isolated PBMCs, or DNA extracted from either of those sample types. This clone was seen more than once but under ten times. This clone's antigen is unknown. Nothing much larger sits one base from this clone, and base qualities are not available. Looking up the germline V gene yields CDR1 SGHRS and CDR2 YFSETQ. Including cysteine and phenylalanine, the CDR3 has 16 amino acids. The DNA shown is the 48-base CDR3, in frame from base 1. The germline V and J ends show losses of 0 bases and 4 bases respectively, and no gene match explains 9 bases of the junction.

This sequence originates from a man aged 30 to 39 with COVID-19, enrolled during active disease. Sequencing was performed on peripheral blood. Here the chain combines TRBV5-1 and TRBJ2-5, and TRBD1 matches 7 of the central bases. The CDR3 here reads CASSLGSTGEGETQYF. In nucleotides, the sequence is TGCGCCAGCAGCTTGGGGTCCACAGGGGAAGGAGAGACCCAGTACTTC.